The T cell receptor (beta chain) described here comes from a study of T cell responses to AZD1222 COVID-19 vaccine. V shed 2 bases and J 2 bases; nucleotides not matched to a gene: 11. The CDR3 has 18 amino acids. Germline lookup yields CDR1 SGHTA and CDR2 FQGTGA. The table came from immunoSEQ multiplex PCR; TCRdb's copy has only in-frame clones and leaves some out. In the table there are 150,000 to 200,000 clones, roughly 91% of which are singletons. This TCR was sampled from an adult who received the AZD1222 COVID-19 vaccine. The sample here was peripheral blood, taken 28 days after the second AZD1222 dose. V usage is TRBV7-3 and J usage is TRBJ2-1; 8 positions match TRBD2. The CDR3 DNA reads as TGTGCCAGCAGCTTATCTGGGGCTAGCGGGTGGCCCTACAATGAGCAGTTCTTC. This sequence encodes CASSLSGASGWPYNEQFF. The full variable domain, rest sourced from reference TRBV7-3 and TRBJ2-1, is GAGVSQTPSNKVTEKGKYVELRCDPISGHTALYWYRQSLGQGPEFLIYFQGTGAADDSGLPNDRFFAVRPEGSVSTLKIQRTERGDSAVYLCASSLSGASGWPYNEQFFGPGTRLTVL.